The T cell receptor beta chain described here comes from a study of OX40 agonist ivuxolimab in advanced cancers. The V gene's germline CDR1 is ENHRY and CDR2 SYGVKD. The trim removed 7 bases at V and 4 bases at J, leaving 9 bases unmatched. The CDR3 has 15 residues. Profiled with immunoSEQ multiplex PCR; TCRdb holds only in-frame clones, not every one. Of over 65,000 clones listed, roughly nine tenths are singletons. Sample: CD4+ or CD8+ T cells sorted from blood, taken in a trial of the OX40 agonist ivuxolimab. The clonotype originates from an adult with an advanced solid tumor such as melanoma, head and neck, liver or kidney cancer. The chain recombines TRBV10-3 with TRBJ1-4; 7 bases line up with TRBD1. CDR3 sequence: CAIKASGTVNEKLFF. CDR3 in DNA: TGTGCCATCAAGGCCTCCGGGACAGTTAATGAAAAACTGTTTTTT.